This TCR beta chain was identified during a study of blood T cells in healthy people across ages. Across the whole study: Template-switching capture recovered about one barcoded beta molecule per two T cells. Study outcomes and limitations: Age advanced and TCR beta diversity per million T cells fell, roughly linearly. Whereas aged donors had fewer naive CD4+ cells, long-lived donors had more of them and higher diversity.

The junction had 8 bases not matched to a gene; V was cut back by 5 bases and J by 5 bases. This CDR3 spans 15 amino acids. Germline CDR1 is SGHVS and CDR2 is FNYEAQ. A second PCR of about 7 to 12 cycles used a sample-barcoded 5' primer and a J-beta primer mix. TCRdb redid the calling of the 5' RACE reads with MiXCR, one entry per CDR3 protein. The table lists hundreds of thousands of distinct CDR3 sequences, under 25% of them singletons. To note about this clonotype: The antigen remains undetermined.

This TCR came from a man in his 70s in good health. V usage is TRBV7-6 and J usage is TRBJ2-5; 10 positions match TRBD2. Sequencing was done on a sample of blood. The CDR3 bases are TGTGCCAGCAGCCAACCGACTAGCGGGTTGGAGACCCAGTACTTC. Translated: CASSQPTSGLETQYF.